The T cell receptor (beta chain) under discussion was sequenced for a study of T cell responses to AZD1222 COVID-19 vaccine. Findings of the study overall: Baseline serology detected seropositivity in only a handful of AZD1222 recipients.

Data came from immunoSEQ multiplex PCR; TCRdb stores just in-frame clones and leaves some out. The sample carries some 150,000 clones, roughly 90% recorded once. Worth noting for this clone: Antigen specificity is unknown.

This sequence was found in an adult who received the AZD1222 COVID-19 vaccine. The source was peripheral blood, collected 28 days after the second AZD1222 dose.

CDR3 residues: CASSIDRPGGGQPQHF. As DNA, the CDR3 is TGTGCCAGTAGTATTGATCGCCCGGGAGGGGGTCAGCCCCAGCATTTT. This chain links TRBV19 with TRBJ1-5; tentative D call: TRBD1 (6 bases). CDR1 and CDR2 from the germline V gene are LNHDA and SQIVND (reference sequence). V was pared by 3 bases and J by 6 bases, with 18 bases between. The CDR3 is 16 residues long.